This is a list of T cell receptor beta chains from one sample in a study of blood T cells in healthy people across ages. One entry per CDR3 protein, called by TCRdb with MiXCR from the 5' RACE reads. The sample lists approximately 900,000 distinct CDR3 sequences; under 50% were seen once. The sample taken for sequencing was blood. The receptor set was obtained from a man younger than 45 in good health. Each CDR3 is given with its conserved first and last residue. The D gene is left open where the match is weak. Clone size is not always given. Where it is, it says once, few, many or a class for expanded clones.

v_gene	len	j_gene	d_gene	abundance	CDR3nt	CDR3aa
TRBV10-3	14	TRBJ2-1	-	many	TGTGCCATCATGGAGGGGAACCCCTACAATGAGCAGTTCTTC	CAIMEGNPYNEQFF
TRBV20-1	15	TRBJ2-5	-	few	TGCAGTGCTAGAACCCTCCGGGCGCGCCAAGAGACCCAGTACTTC	CSARTLRARQETQYF
TRBV12-3/TRBV12-4	14	TRBJ2-7	TRBD1	-	TGTGCCAGCAGTTTACCCAGGGGGAGATACGAGCAGTACTTC	CASSLPRGRYEQYF
TRBV7-7	14	TRBJ2-1	-	-	TGTGCTAGCAGCTCGCTTTTGTCGCCCGATGAGCAGTTCTTC	CASSSLLSPDEQFF
TRBV2	14	TRBJ2-7	-	-	TGTGCCAGCATCCGGACTCCGGAGGCCTACGAGCAGTACTTC	CASIRTPEAYEQYF
TRBV24-1	15	TRBJ2-5	TRBD1	-	TGTGCCACCAGTGATTTAGCCCAGGGGGAAGAGACCCAGTACTTC	CATSDLAQGEETQYF
TRBV7-2	15	TRBJ1-2	TRBD1	-	TGTGCCAGCAGCTTTGGGACAGCCCTCCCCTATGGCTACACCTTC	CASSFGTALPYGYTF
TRBV28	14	TRBJ1-4	-	-	TGTGCCAGCAGCGACCCAGGGAGGGGTGAAAAACTGTTTTTT	CASSDPGRGEKLFF
TRBV7-2	15	TRBJ2-2	-	-	TGTGCCAGCAGCTTAGTGGTCAGGAACACCGGGGAGCTGTTTTTT	CASSLVVRNTGELFF
TRBV29-1	13	TRBJ2-1	-	-	TGCAGCACAGTACCTGGAGGGCAAGAGACCCAGTTCTTC	CSTVPGGQETQFF
TRBV11-2	15	TRBJ2-1	TRBD1	-	TGTGCCAGCAGCTTAGAGATAGGGGGCAGGAATGAGCAGTTCTTC	CASSLEIGGRNEQFF
TRBV30	11	TRBJ1-6	-	-	TGTGCCTGGAGCCCGAAGACAGACCTCCACTTT	CAWSPKTDLHF
TRBV7-9	15	TRBJ2-1	-	-	TGTGCCAGCAGCCCCTTGGGGGCCCTCTACAATGAGCAGTTCTTC	CASSPLGALYNEQFF
TRBV13	14	TRBJ2-7	-	-	TGTGCCAGCAGCTCGTTCGGGAAGCCCTACGAGCAGTACTTC	CASSSFGKPYEQYF
TRBV9	14	TRBJ2-1	TRBD2	few	TGTGCCAGTGGGGCTAGCGGGGTGAACAATGAGCAGTTCTTC	CASGASGVNNEQFF
TRBV25-1	16	TRBJ2-3	TRBD1	few	TGTGCCAGCAGTGAGGCAGGGGGTGTGAGCACAGATACGCAGTATTTT	CASSEAGGVSTDTQYF
TRBV6-4	15	TRBJ2-3	TRBD2	-	TGTGCCAGCAGTGAGACAGCGGGGGGGCCAGATACGCAGTATTTT	CASSETAGGPDTQYF
TRBV28	16	TRBJ2-7	TRBD1	-	TGTGCCAGCAGTCCTCGTAGAGGGACAGGGACCTACGAGCAGTACTTC	CASSPRRGTGTYEQYF
TRBV29-1	12	TRBJ2-5	-	-	TGCAGCGTTGCCAGAGCACAAAAGACCCAGTACTTC	CSVARAQKTQYF
TRBV12-3/TRBV12-4	14	TRBJ2-3	-	-	TGTGCCAGCACTTCTCTGGACTACACAGATACGCAGTATTTT	CASTSLDYTDTQYF
TRBV12-3/TRBV12-4	12	TRBJ1-2	-	-	TGTGCCAGCAGTGGAGCCGAATATGGCTACACCTTC	CASSGAEYGYTF
TRBV5-1	16	TRBJ2-2	TRBD1	-	TGCGCCAGCAGCTTGGTCGTCCCAGGGGGCACCGGGGAGCTGTTTTTT	CASSLVVPGGTGELFF
TRBV27	14	TRBJ2-2	-	-	TGTGCCAGCAGTTTACTCAGCAACACCGGGGAGCTGTTTTTT	CASSLLSNTGELFF